This T cell receptor (beta chain) was recovered during a study of control samples from healthy donors and cancer patients. Germline assignment: CDR1 WSHSY and CDR2 SAAADI. This CDR3 contains 15 residues. The V end lost 4 bases, the J end lost 4 bases, and 14 bases lay between the germline ends. Sequenced by immunoSEQ multiplex PCR; TCRdb stores in-frame clones only, minus some. The sample holds about 85,000 clones, around 90% seen once. The gene calls are TRBV10-2 and TRBJ2-1; D is unclear. Sequencing was done on a sample of blood. The receptor was derived from a woman aged 60-75 years in good health. CDR3 nucleotide sequence: TGCGCCAGCAGTGCTATCAAACTAATATACAATGAGCAGTTCTTC. Its protein is CASSAIKLIYNEQFF.